A single T cell receptor (beta chain) is shown here with its context. This entry is derived from a study of blood T cell repertoires in COVID-19. TCRdb's table, derived via immunoSEQ multiplex PCR, lists solely in-frame clones and lacks some. The sample gives over 450,000 clones, 85% to 90% of which show up once; about 1% is in the top ten. The V end was cut by 2 bases, the J end by 5 bases, with 14 bases between. In germline, CDR1 is MNHNS, CDR2 SASEGT. The CDR3 contains 15 residues. It was during active infection that Seattle patients were enrolled and then longitudinally followed. This rearrangement joins TRBV6-1 to TRBJ2-3; D is unclear. Specimen: peripheral blood. The TCR sequence derives from a man aged 18 to 29 with COVID-19, enrolled during active disease. CDR3 nucleotide sequence: TGTGCCAGCAGTGAATACGAGTATGGTGGAGATACGCAGTATTTT. It translates to CASSEYEYGGDTQYF.